A selection of T cell receptor beta chains follows, all from one sample in a study of T-cell memory formation after mild COVID-19. TCRdb reanalysed the 5' RACE reads using MiXCR and keeps one entry per CDR3 protein. The sample comprises under 250,000 distinct CDR3 sequences, 10% of which are singletons, and less than 4% rests with the top ten. The source material was PBMCs or a T cell subset sorted from them (not recorded which). The receptors come from a young man who had mild COVID-19 (a few samples of this study predate the infection). Cell type and time point are not known. Both conserved end residues are part of each CDR3. Fields, in order: CDR3 DNA, CDR3 protein, D gene, clone size, V gene, J gene. The D gene is left open where the match is weak. Clone sizes are given selectively: once, few, many, or a class where the clone is expanded.

TGTGCCAGTAGTATGCAGGGAACAGATACGCAGTATTTT	CASSMQGTDTQYF	NA	few	TRBV19	TRBJ2-3
TGCGCCAGCAGCGACAGGGCTCTGAACACTGAAGCTTTCTTT	CASSDRALNTEAFF	TRBD1	NA	TRBV4-1	TRBJ1-1
TGCGCCAGCAGCCTCGTGGACTCGTCAGATACGCAGTATTTT	CASSLVDSSDTQYF	NA	few	TRBV5-1	TRBJ2-3
TGTGCCAGCAGCCAGGGACAGGGGGATGAAAAACTGTTTTTT	CASSQGQGDEKLFF	TRBD1	NA	TRBV7-9	TRBJ1-4
TGCAGCGGCGCGACAGGGGATGGCTACACCTTC	CSGATGDGYTF	TRBD1	NA	TRBV29-1	TRBJ1-2
TGCAGTGCTAGAAAAGGGACAGGGGAAGCATATGGCTACACCTTC	CSARKGTGEAYGYTF	TRBD1	many	TRBV20-1	TRBJ1-2
TGCGCCACCAGAGGGCTAGCGGGGGGGCGAGGCACAGATACGCAGTATTTT	CATRGLAGGRGTDTQYF	TRBD2	few	TRBV4-1	TRBJ2-3
TGTGCCAGCAGGGACGAAACGTACAGTAAGCAGTTCTTC	CASRDETYSKQFF	NA	few	TRBV2	TRBJ2-1
TGCGCCAGCAGCCAAGAGGTCGGGGGGGCAGGGGAGCAGTTCTTC	CASSQEVGGAGEQFF	TRBD2	NA	TRBV4-3	TRBJ2-1
TGCGCCAGCAGCTTGGGCAATAGGAAGGACAGTAGCAGCAATCAGCCCCAGCATTTT	CASSLGNRKDSSSNQPQHF	NA	few	TRBV5-1	TRBJ1-5